This T cell receptor beta chain is drawn from a study of STAT5B mutations in CD4+ large granular lymphocyte leukemia. As for the study in general: The CDR3 'QG' motif was associated with a particular HLA allele among healthy donors. Points from the study as a whole: Compared with healthy controls (2/35), patient top clones favored TRBV06 (8/27). The CD4+ versus CD8+ T-LGLL clonality difference may reflect limited sample size.

V shed 0 bases and J shed 1 base, with 9 bases lying between them. The CDR3 contains 15 residues. The germline V gene encodes CDR1 MGHRA and CDR2 YSYEKL. About this clone itself: What it recognizes is unknown.

In the authors' methods: The detection floor for productive clonotype frequency was 2.59 x 10-5. Data came from immunoSEQ multiplex PCR; TCRdb stores just in-frame clones and leaves some out. V and J calls and clone size are those listed in that table; D and trimming were worked out from the DNA. The profile shows 45,000 to 50,000 clones, 80% to 85% of them singletons. The specimen sequenced was CD4+ T cells from blood buffy coats. The genes are TRBV4-1 and TRBJ1-1; maybe TRBD1 (5 bases). The origin of this receptor is a human donor in good health. CDR3 sequence (DNA): TGCGCCAGCAGCCAAGATAACAGGCCGAACACTGAAGCTTTCTTT. It translates to CASSQDNRPNTEAFF.